The rows below give T cell receptor beta chains drawn from one sample of a study of CD8 T cells in Susac syndrome. TCRdb re-analysed the immunoSEQ multiplex PCR reads in MiXCR, keeping a single row per CDR3 protein. The data show about 200,000 distinct CDR3 sequences, with 95% seen just once and around 0.1% held by the top ten. Material: CD4+ T cells from PBMCs. The receptors stem from a human donor in good health. The CDR3 runs from the conserved cysteine through the conserved F or W.

J	V	CDR3
TRBJ2-7	TRBV6-1	CASWGQGRYYEQYF
TRBJ2-1	TRBV15	CATSRGRDEQFF
TRBJ1-5	TRBV30	CAWSGNRGQPQHF
TRBJ1-1	TRBV7-2	CASSLEQLNTEAFF
TRBJ2-7	TRBV14	CASSQAHLNEQYF
TRBJ1-2	TRBV6-5	CASSSGDIRGYTF
TRBJ2-4	TRBV7-8	CASSFLGQGQNIQYF
TRBJ1-2	TRBV12-3/TRBV12-4	CASSRQGAMGGYTF
TRBJ2-4	TRBV5-6	CASSAWTGDSMGIQYF
TRBJ2-1	TRBV2	CASTDSGDANNEQFF
TRBJ1-3	TRBV3-1	CASSQDQERGNTIYF
TRBJ2-3	TRBV2	CASTGETSTDTQYF
TRBJ2-2	TRBV5-1	CASRWDLNTGELFF
TRBJ1-2	TRBV30	CAWSVVSGGYTF
TRBJ2-1	TRBV29-1	CSPIGGREPHEQFF
TRBJ2-3	TRBV25-1	CASSEGGVATDTQYF
TRBJ1-1	TRBV15	CATSRRTGTEAFF
TRBJ1-2	TRBV4-3	CASSQGTGPTNYGYTF
TRBJ1-4	TRBV25-1	CASSGQGNEKLFF
TRBJ1-1	TRBV20-1	CSASVWGGMNTEAFF
TRBJ2-3	TRBV9	CASSRRQGAGDTQYF
TRBJ2-3	TRBV25-1	CASMDLDTQYF
TRBJ2-5	TRBV30	CAWSKTSGQETQYF
TRBJ2-7	TRBV29-1	CSVEDPLSGQYF
TRBJ1-4	TRBV27	CASGDLHNEKLFF
TRBJ2-1	TRBV20-1	CSAPRGGHYNEQFF
TRBJ2-7	TRBV27	CASSFSTTDYEQYF
TRBJ2-3	TRBV5-4	CASSGGGPSRDTQYF
TRBJ1-2	TRBV29-1	CSVDGTGAYGYTF
TRBJ1-1	TRBV3-1	CASSQVPAQNTEAFF
TRBJ1-1	TRBV6-6	CASSSLGDTEAFF
TRBJ2-7	TRBV27	CASSLGISGGTYEQYF
TRBJ2-1	TRBV12-3/TRBV12-4	CASSPGTSGRALQFF
TRBJ2-2	TRBV5-1	CASSYRTGTNTGELFF
TRBJ2-5	TRBV20-1	CSARGLAQETQYF
TRBJ2-5	TRBV2	CASIDRGETQYF
TRBJ1-6	TRBV20-1	CSASFGGGGYNSPLHF
TRBJ2-1	TRBV12-3/TRBV12-4	CASSFSTSGGNEQFF
TRBJ1-2	TRBV9	CASSVKESYGYTF
TRBJ2-1	TRBV3-1	CASSQPGGGYNEQFF
TRBJ2-6	TRBV25-1	CASSVHGSGANVLTF
TRBJ2-6	TRBV29-1	CSVELLSGANVLTF
TRBJ1-5	TRBV2	CASSEQGGDQPQHF
TRBJ2-3	TRBV4-1	CASSQLPATDTQYF
TRBJ1-1	TRBV5-1	CASSLAEAGGAANTEAFF
TRBJ1-5	TRBV20-1	CSAGADEGYSNQPQHF
TRBJ2-3	TRBV9	CASSVSGTQEAQYF
TRBJ2-5	TRBV4-2	CASSQEPSGRPQETQYF